This entry is about one T cell receptor (beta chain). The antigen is not known. The entry originates in a study of T cell repertoires in cytomegalovirus infection. Across the whole study: Matching HLA type, along with CMV infection, was indicated by public TCR beta signatures. Findings and limits, study-wide: CMV carriers having the relevant HLA were flagged by cumulative public TCR beta family frequency. The response measured ex vivo was dominated by TCR beta clonotypes (HLA-C-restricted and CMV-specific).

MiXCR, applied by TCRdb to the reads, yields one record per CDR3 protein. Here the sample spans approximately 910,000 distinct CDR3 sequences, 31% being singletons. The specimen was cultured CD8+ T cells from PBMCs, collected from culture after CMV antigen stimulation. The sequence came from a human donor in good health (CMV status not recorded). Some clones in this sample may be carry-over from other donors' samples.

The chain's CDR3 is CASGLAGGDTEAFF. The CDR3 DNA reads as TGTGCTAGTGGTTTGGCAGGCGGGGACACTGAAGCTTTCTTT. V and J are TRBV12-5 and TRBJ1-1, with no clear D. The germline V and J ends were trimmed by 1 base and 3 bases, with 9 bases remaining between them. Germline CDR1 LGHNT, CDR2 FRNRAP. This CDR3 contains 14 residues.